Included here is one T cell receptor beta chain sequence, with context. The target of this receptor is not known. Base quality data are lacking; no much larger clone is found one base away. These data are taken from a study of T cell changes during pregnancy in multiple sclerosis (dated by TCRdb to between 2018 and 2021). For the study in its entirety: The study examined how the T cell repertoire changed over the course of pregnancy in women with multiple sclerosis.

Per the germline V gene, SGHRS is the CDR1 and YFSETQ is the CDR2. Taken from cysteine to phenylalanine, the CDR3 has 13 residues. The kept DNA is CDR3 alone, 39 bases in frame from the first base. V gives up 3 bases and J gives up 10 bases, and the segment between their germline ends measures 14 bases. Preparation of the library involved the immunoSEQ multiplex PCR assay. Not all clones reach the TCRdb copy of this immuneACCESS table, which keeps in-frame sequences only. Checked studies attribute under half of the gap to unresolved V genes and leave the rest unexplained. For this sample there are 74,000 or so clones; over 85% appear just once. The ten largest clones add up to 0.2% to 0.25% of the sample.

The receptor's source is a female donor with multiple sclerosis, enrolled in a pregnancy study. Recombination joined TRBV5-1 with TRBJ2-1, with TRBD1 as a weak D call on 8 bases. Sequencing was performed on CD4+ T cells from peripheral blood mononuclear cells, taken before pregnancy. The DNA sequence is TGCGCCAGCAGCTCCGGACAGGGAGGGGAGCAGTTCTTC. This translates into CASSSGQGGEQFF.